This T cell receptor beta chain appears in the sequencing data of a study of cytomegalovirus exposure and HLA in healthy donors (dated by TCRdb to 2016 to 2017). In the study overall: According to a later analysis, one platform produced both the 110 or so validation repertoires and the approximately 660 repertoires of the first cohort. The study aimed to test whether cataloging public T cell receptors could reveal signatures of past pathogen exposure. In addition to the first cohort of 666 subjects, a separate validation cohort of some 120 different subjects was used. To predict cytomegalovirus infection status, the study brought together high-throughput TCR immunosequencing, statistical association of individual TCRs with disease status, and machine learning.

At the junction V is shortened by 5 bases and J by 5 bases; bases outside the gene matches: 3. The CDR3 runs 13 residues from the cysteine to the phenylalanine. Just CDR3 DNA is preserved here, 39 bases in frame from base 1. The germline V gene encodes CDR1 SEHNR and CDR2 FQNEAQ (reference sequence). Findings and caveats that apply to the study as a whole: Across donors, most TCR sequences were observed very rarely, whereas some public TCRs were present in many individuals. A later analysis had no HLA typing for the validation cohort, so co-occurrence there was scored across all 120 or so repertoires. The classifier was reported to diagnose cytomegalovirus status with high specificity and sensitivity in both the original cohort and the validation cohort. The study gave a list of about 160 TCR beta chains associated with cytomegalovirus. A few of the identified cytomegalovirus-associated TCR beta chains were confirmed in vitro to be specific for cytomegalovirus antigens. The authors suggested that the approach could potentially be generalized to other disease states and immunological phenotypes. Of the cluster scores, roughly 95% were above 0 in a later analysis, which found that TCRs clustered in the first cohort also tended to co-occur in the 120 or so validation repertoires.

Turning to this clone: Its antigen has not been determined. The input lacks base qualities; no much larger clone sits a single base away.

The donors were included in the validation cohort of some 110 subjects, a group kept apart from the roughly 690-subject first cohort. Preparation of the library involved the immunoSEQ multiplex PCR assay. Per the authors' processing: A statistical classification framework was built to diagnose cytomegalovirus status from the catalog of TCR beta chain sequences. TCRdb obtained this table from immuneACCESS and retained in-frame rearrangements with V and J assigned. These tables miss some clones; where compared with another copy, unresolved V genes account for less than half of the shortfall, and the remainder is unexplained. V, J and clone size are taken as reported in that table, and D and trimming were inferred from the DNA itself. This sample is represented by 100,000 or so clones; roughly 86% of them were singletons. The ten largest clonotypes hold 4% to 4.5% of the sample.

The sample taken for sequencing was PBMCs. The chain was built from TRBV7-9 and TRBJ1-5; the central 7 bases match TRBD1. This TCR was recovered from a woman younger than 35 in good health and CMV-seropositive. The CDR3 in this case is CASSGTEYQPQHF. The bases read TGTGCCAGCAGCGGGACAGAGTATCAGCCCCAGCATTTT.